This T cell receptor (beta chain) originates from a study of beta chain features in type 1 diabetes (dated by TCRdb to 2016 to 2019). Background for the entire study: Patients and healthy donors did not differ in mean age, gender distribution, total cell number or subset yield. Across all samples, some 99 million sorted cells were examined, and cell number per subset correlated strongly with RNA yield. In the study, recently diagnosed type 1 diabetes patients and matched healthy donors were compared on the TCRB repertoires of their sorted circulating CD4+ T cell subsets. Regulatory and stem cell-like memory subsets were obtained from only 8 patients and about 8 healthy donors, while naive and central memory subsets were obtained from all 30 or so donors. Broader findings and caveats from the paper: PCR might favor shorter templates, but patient and control samples were amplified and corrected together, so any skew would affect both groups equally. Because small numbers of individuals were included in the HLA sub-analyses, any influence of HLA type on TCRB rearrangement was left unresolved. Naive, central memory and regulatory TCRB repertoires appeared to be more similar among patients than among healthy donors. Sequencing cDNA rather than genomic DNA could over-represent highly expressing activated cells, although activation and CD3 levels did not differ between groups. A moderate but significant shortening of TCRB CDR3 length was observed in type 1 diabetes patients in all four CD4+ subsets. At VDJ recombination sites, patients with type 1 diabetes made fewer insertions and deleted more nucleotides, a pattern implying thymic rearrangement abnormalities.

The entire isolated RNA was reverse transcribed using the High Capacity cDNA Reverse Transcription Kit, and thus expressed TCRB transcripts were sequenced. Naive, central memory and regulatory T cell samples underwent deep immunoSEQ sequencing, averaging about 3.3 million total reads per sample. After sorted cells were lysed in RLT buffer, RNA was extracted with DNase-treated RNeasy Micro or Mini kits, with the choice depending on cell number. Each cell subset was processed on its own to prevent cross-contamination, while patient and healthy donor samples were processed together. The immunoSEQ multiplex PCR was used to amplify TCRB sequences from cDNA, yielding 87-bp fragments that span the CDR3 region. Amplicons were sequenced on the Illumina HiSeq platform. In the authors' own workflow: Synthetic template baselines were used to correct PCR bias computationally, reads within Hamming distance 2 were collapsed together, and singletons that could not be merged were discarded. Reads were aligned against IMGT so that V, D and J genes, CDR3 length and insertions or deletions at six rearrangement sites could be assigned. Within each subset, clonotype counts were normalized to sorted cell number, and only after that were true diversity and Gini coefficients computed with the tcR R package. Repertoire sharing was quantified using the overlap coefficient calculated on TCRB nucleotide sequences. Out-of-frame TCRB sequences from naive cells were analyzed as a proxy for the pre-selection repertoire. Sourced from immuneACCESS, this table was stored by TCRdb with only in-frame sequences that have V and J called. A share of the clones is absent; for the studies checked, an unresolved V gene accounts for under half, and the remainder has no known explanation. For V, J and clone size, that table is used; D and trimming come from the DNA. The sample table holds 350,000 to 450,000 clones, of which over 11% were seen once. The leading ten clones occupy approximately 0.038% of the sample.

Of note for this clone: The clone's antigen remains unknown. An end of the junction does not agree with germline; a read error may underlie this.

From each donor, a single peripheral blood sample of about 100 mL on average was drawn into heparinised tubes. A BD FACSAria II was used to sort naive, central memory, regulatory and stem cell-like memory CD4+ T cells with a panel that included CD45RO, CCR7, CD25, CD127, CD95 and CD27. Purity was above 98% for every sorted population. PBMCs were isolated immediately by Lymphoprep density gradient centrifugation and stained directly without culture. So that batch effects would be minimized, each experiment stained and sorted samples in pairs, pairing one healthy donor with one patient. The sequence came from a man younger than 45 in good health. The sample was naive CD4+ T cells from blood. The cell subset or site label here, explained by the study, means: true naive CD4+ T cells.

The encoded CDR3 is CASSLAVGVDYHEQFF. The DNA sequence is as follows: TGCGCCAGCAGCTTGGCCGTGGGAGTCGACTACCATGAGCAGTTCTTC. The sequence links TRBV5-1 to TRBJ2-1; the D gene is perhaps TRBD2, on 5 matching bases. Including cysteine and phenylalanine, the CDR3 has 16 amino acids. Of all the DNA, just the CDR3 is kept, 48 bases in frame from base 1. Taken from the germline V gene, the CDR1 and CDR2 loops are SGHRS and YFSETQ.